The clone carrying this TCR beta chain was picked up a small number of times. Its specificity is unknown. This CDR3 comprises 15 residues. The germline gives CDR1 SGHTA, CDR2 FQGTGA. Trimming cost V 5 bases and J 3 bases; bases outside gene matches: 8. These donors were members of the approximately 120-subject validation cohort, a group separate from the approximately 680-subject first cohort. Generated by immunoSEQ multiplex PCR, the TCRdb table keeps only in-frame clones and is missing some. There are about 160,000 clones in the sample; around four fifths occur only once, and around 2% lies in the top ten. The data were taken from a study of cytomegalovirus exposure and HLA in healthy donors. General observations from the study: Later, an analysis found that TCR clusters from the first cohort tended to co-occur in the 120 or so validation repertoires. There were under 200 TCR beta chains listed as cytomegalovirus-associated.

The chain couples TRBV7-3 to TRBJ2-3; 7 bases line up with TRBD1. The sequence was obtained from a man younger than 45 in good health and CMV-seropositive. Sequenced input: PBMCs. CDR3 residues: CASSITGARTDTQYF. As DNA, the CDR3 is TGTGCCAGCAGCATTACAGGGGCCCGGACAGATACGCAGTATTTT.